These 7 T cell receptor beta chains originate from one sample sequenced in a study of response to subunit inactivated influenza vaccine. One entry per CDR3 protein, called by TCRdb with MiXCR from the RT-PCR reads. The data contain about 620,000 distinct CDR3 sequences, approximately 10% of them singletons. The data were also submitted as part of a second study, on T cells expressing NK-cell markers. As that report states: TCR beta cDNA was made by 5'RACE template switching with UMIs.

Material: PBMCs from blood, obtained on the day of vaccination. The receptors stem from a man in his forties or fifties who received an inactivated influenza vaccine.

At least ten counts were recorded for this clonotype. The chain links TRBV7-9 to TRBJ1-2, with D hard to call. V was clipped by 0 bases and J by 14 bases, with 13 bases between them. CDR1 SEHNR and CDR2 FQNEAQ come from the germline V gene (reference sequence). The CDR3 covers 12 residues. CDR3 bases: TGTGCCAGCAGCTTAGCTAATTGGATCTGGACCTTC. Its translation: CASSLANWIWTF.

This clonotype was counted between two and nine times. The J gene is TRBJ2-7, the V gene TRBV4-3; 7 bases line up with TRBD1. The ends lost 2 bases at V and 0 bases at J; junction bases unmatched: 7. The CDR3 runs to 16 residues. CDR1 and CDR2 (germline): LGHNA, YSLEER. The CDR3 nucleotides read TGCGCCAGCAGCCAATATAAGGGGGCCGACTCCTACGAGCAGTACTTC. This encodes CASSQYKGADSYEQYF.

The chain is built from TRBV19 and TRBJ1-5, with 7 bases fitting TRBD1. Germline V CDR1 and CDR2: LNHDA, SQIVND (reference sequence). The CDR3 has 15 amino acids. V lost 5 bases, J lost 0 bases, and 4 bases stayed unmatched. CDR3 DNA: TGTGCCAGTAGTTTACAGGGGCCTAGCAATCAGCCCCAGCATTTT. Translated, it gives CASSLQGPSNQPQHF.

This clonotype was recorded many times. This chain links TRBV9 with TRBJ1-5; TRBD1 aligns across 9 bases. V gave up 0 bases and J gave up 6 bases; unmatched junction bases: 4. CDR1 is SGDLS, CDR2 YYNGEE, per germline. This CDR3 is built from 15 residues. CDR3 DNA: TGTGCCAGCAGCGTAGATTCGGGACAGGGTCAGCCCCAGCATTTT. It yields the protein CASSVDSGQGQPQHF.

This clonotype was detected a few times. The chain joins TRBV5-5 to TRBJ2-3; the D gene could be TRBD1 or TRBD2 (5 bases each). Per germline, CDR1 SGHKS and CDR2 YYEKEE (reference sequence). The V gene lost 4 bases and the J gene lost 0 bases, with 15 bases spanning the gap. This CDR3 has 16 amino acids. The CDR3 bases are TGTGCCAGCAGCGCCGTATCCGGGGCTAGCACAGATACGCAGTATTTT. Translated, it gives CASSAVSGASTDTQYF.

This clonotype occurred many times. The chain couples TRBV4-3 to TRBJ2-3; 7 bases align to TRBD1. Germline values: CDR1 LGHNA, CDR2 YSLEER. The CDR3 has 15 residues. V gave up 1 base and J gave up 1 base; unmatched junction bases: 2. CDR3 DNA sequence: TGCGCCAGCAGCCAAGTCACAGGGGGCACAGATACGCAGTATTTT. Residues: CASSQVTGGTDTQYF.

In the case of this clonotype: This may arise from a read error, as a much more abundant clone is one base away. J is TRBJ2-1 and V is TRBV3-1; no clear D. The CDR3 is 14 amino acids. With 3 bases removed from V and 7 bases from J, the gap between germline ends came to 13 bases. Germline V lookup: CDR1 LGHDT, CDR2 YNNKEL (reference sequence). In DNA, the CDR3 is TGTGCCAGCAGCCAGGATCACGCTAGAAATGAGCAGTTCTTC. Encoded protein: CASSQDHARNEQFF.